A selection of T cell receptor beta chains follows, all from one sample in a study of T cells after yellow fever vaccination. TCRdb reanalysed the 5' RACE reads using MiXCR and keeps one entry per CDR3 protein. The data show around 300,000 distinct CDR3 sequences, roughly 3.9% seen once. The sequencing used PBMCs, collected 5 days after the yellow fever booster vaccination. Receptor source: a man aged 18-30 years who received the YFV17D yellow fever vaccine. Both conserved end residues are part of each CDR3. The D gene is left open where the match is weak. Not all rows give a size; the values are once, few, many and, for expanded clones, a class.

d_call	clone_size	v_call	j_call	cdr3_aa	cdr3_nt
-	-	TRBV3-1	TRBJ1-2	CASSQQGTYGYTF	TGTGCCAGCAGCCAACAGGGAACCTATGGCTACACCTTC
-	few	TRBV3-1	TRBJ2-3	CASSQGGTGTSTDTQYF	TGTGCCAGCAGCCAAGGCGGAACGGGCACTAGCACAGATACGCAGTATTTT
TRBD2	few	TRBV2	TRBJ2-5	CASRTGTSGAQTQYF	TGTGCCAGCCGAACCGGGACTAGCGGGGCTCAGACCCAGTACTTC
-	many	TRBV7-9	TRBJ1-2	CASSRGETAYGYTF	TGTGCCAGCAGCCGAGGCGAGACAGCATATGGCTACACCTTC
-	-	TRBV6-2/TRBV6-3	TRBJ2-5	CASSYDLNWTQYF	TGTGCCAGCAGTTACGACCTTAATTGGACCCAGTACTTC
-	-	TRBV2	TRBJ1-6	CASRDASFPRSFNSPLHF	TGTGCCAGCCGGGACGCCAGTTTTCCCCGGTCCTTTAATTCACCCCTCCACTTT
-	many	TRBV10-3	TRBJ2-1	CAISDPSRDGSYNEQFF	TGTGCCATCAGTGACCCAAGTCGGGACGGCTCCTACAATGAGCAGTTCTTC
TRBD1	many	TRBV7-9	TRBJ2-6	CASSTGTGGSGANVLTF	TGTGCCAGCAGCACCGGGACAGGCGGCTCTGGGGCCAACGTCCTGACTTTC
TRBD1	few	TRBV20-1	TRBJ2-1	CSAREGQGNHEQFF	TGCAGTGCTAGAGAGGGACAGGGTAACCATGAGCAGTTCTTC
TRBD1	many	TRBV5-4	TRBJ2-2	CASSSGTGNTGELFF	TGTGCCAGCAGCTCGGGGACAGGGAACACCGGGGAGCTGTTTTTT
-	-	TRBV18	TRBJ1-2	CASSPRQPRGGINYGYTF	TGTGCCAGCTCACCCCGACAGCCCCGCGGGGGCATTAACTATGGCTACACCTTC
TRBD1	many	TRBV20-1	TRBJ1-6	CSARGQGFLSLHF	TGCAGTGCTAGGGGACAGGGTTTCCTATCCCTCCACTTT
TRBD2	many	TRBV11-2	TRBJ2-5	CASSFGIAGTRTQYF	TGTGCCAGCAGCTTCGGTATAGCGGGGACCCGGACCCAGTACTTC
-	few	TRBV6-2/TRBV6-3	TRBJ2-5	CASSYSFGEETQYF	TGTGCCAGCAGTTACTCGTTTGGGGAAGAGACCCAGTACTTC
-	-	TRBV7-6	TRBJ1-4	CASSSEDRLNEKLFF	TGTGCCAGCAGCTCAGAGGACAGACTAAATGAAAAACTGTTTTTT
-	many	TRBV6-5	TRBJ1-1	CASSYGGGGPEAFF	TGTGCCAGCAGTTACGGCGGTGGGGGGCCTGAAGCTTTCTTT
TRBD2	few	TRBV7-9	TRBJ2-1	CASSPRQRGAGLAYNEQFF	TGTGCCAGCAGTCCGAGGCAGCGGGGGGCCGGGCTGGCCTACAATGAGCAGTTCTTC
-	many	TRBV5-1	TRBJ2-3	CASNPGQSTDTQYF	TGCGCCAGCAACCCGGGACAAAGCACAGATACGCAGTATTTT
-	-	TRBV20-1	TRBJ1-6	CSASSRPSSYNSPLHF	TGCAGTGCTTCCTCCCGACCAAGCTCCTATAATTCACCCCTCCACTTT
TRBD1	many	TRBV7-9	TRBJ2-2	CASSPRQGFNTGELFF	TGTGCCAGCAGCCCAAGACAGGGGTTCAACACCGGGGAGCTGTTTTTT
TRBD2	many	TRBV7-3	TRBJ2-3	CASSPSGSYTDTQYF	TGTGCCAGCAGTCCTAGCGGGTCCTACACAGATACGCAGTATTTT
-	many	TRBV4-3	TRBJ2-5	CASSQDRGQGGETQYF	TGCGCCAGCAGCCAAGATCGTGGGCAGGGAGGAGAGACCCAGTACTTC
TRBD2	many	TRBV7-2	TRBJ2-5	CASSLSATGGQETQYF	TGTGCCAGCAGCCTGTCCGCGACGGGGGGGCAAGAGACCCAGTACTTC
-	many	TRBV7-6	TRBJ1-1	CASSLGGAFTEAFF	TGTGCCAGCAGCTTGGGAGGCGCGTTCACTGAAGCTTTCTTT
TRBD2	few	TRBV6-2/TRBV6-3	TRBJ2-5	CASSSWTSGAKETQYF	TGTGCCAGCAGTTCTTGGACTAGCGGGGCGAAAGAGACCCAGTACTTC
-	many	TRBV20-1	TRBJ2-3	CSARGVSVQGRVVFPYTQYF	TGCAGTGCTAGAGGGGTGTCGGTTCAAGGAAGGGTGGTGTTTCCGTATACGCAGTATTTT
-	few	TRBV11-2	TRBJ2-3	CASSLRLGTDTQYF	TGTGCCAGCAGCCTCAGGTTGGGCACAGATACGCAGTATTTT
-	few	TRBV12-3/TRBV12-4	TRBJ2-3	CASSLTESTDTQYF	TGTGCCAGCAGTCTGACAGAGAGCACAGATACGCAGTATTTT